This TCR beta chain was sequenced in a study of cytomegalovirus exposure and HLA in healthy donors. The overall study: Drawn from HLA-typed donors, 83 million or so unique TCRs were held in an early data release.

Study results and limitations: Earlier results showed most TCR beta V segments being productive about 87% or about 30% of the time. Donors were assumed by presence/absence analyses to have roughly uniform sequencing depth.

The germline V gene has CDR1 LNHDA and CDR2 SQIVND (reference sequence). The CDR3 length is 15 residues. V was cut by 5 bases and J by 0 bases, with 13 bases left in between. Primers for the PCR totalled 60 Vbeta and 13 Jbeta. Original data processing: Per a later analysis, the number of unique TCR beta chains was approximately 80 million, of which about 11 million were shared. The method was immunoSEQ multiplex PCR; TCRdb's version includes in-frame clones alone and lacks a portion of them. That table is the source of V, J and clone size, and D and trimming were worked out from the DNA. Seen in this sample are 80,000 or so clones; the ten most common clones hold roughly 15%. On this clone itself: What it recognizes is unknown.

The chain recombines TRBV19 with TRBJ1-1; D perhaps matches TRBD1 (6 bases). The sequenced material came from PBMCs. This receptor was taken from a man aged 45-65 years in good health and CMV-seropositive. The CDR3 reads CASSFPGQLNTEAFF. CDR3 in DNA: TGTGCCAGTAGTTTTCCGGGACAACTGAACACTGAAGCTTTCTTT.